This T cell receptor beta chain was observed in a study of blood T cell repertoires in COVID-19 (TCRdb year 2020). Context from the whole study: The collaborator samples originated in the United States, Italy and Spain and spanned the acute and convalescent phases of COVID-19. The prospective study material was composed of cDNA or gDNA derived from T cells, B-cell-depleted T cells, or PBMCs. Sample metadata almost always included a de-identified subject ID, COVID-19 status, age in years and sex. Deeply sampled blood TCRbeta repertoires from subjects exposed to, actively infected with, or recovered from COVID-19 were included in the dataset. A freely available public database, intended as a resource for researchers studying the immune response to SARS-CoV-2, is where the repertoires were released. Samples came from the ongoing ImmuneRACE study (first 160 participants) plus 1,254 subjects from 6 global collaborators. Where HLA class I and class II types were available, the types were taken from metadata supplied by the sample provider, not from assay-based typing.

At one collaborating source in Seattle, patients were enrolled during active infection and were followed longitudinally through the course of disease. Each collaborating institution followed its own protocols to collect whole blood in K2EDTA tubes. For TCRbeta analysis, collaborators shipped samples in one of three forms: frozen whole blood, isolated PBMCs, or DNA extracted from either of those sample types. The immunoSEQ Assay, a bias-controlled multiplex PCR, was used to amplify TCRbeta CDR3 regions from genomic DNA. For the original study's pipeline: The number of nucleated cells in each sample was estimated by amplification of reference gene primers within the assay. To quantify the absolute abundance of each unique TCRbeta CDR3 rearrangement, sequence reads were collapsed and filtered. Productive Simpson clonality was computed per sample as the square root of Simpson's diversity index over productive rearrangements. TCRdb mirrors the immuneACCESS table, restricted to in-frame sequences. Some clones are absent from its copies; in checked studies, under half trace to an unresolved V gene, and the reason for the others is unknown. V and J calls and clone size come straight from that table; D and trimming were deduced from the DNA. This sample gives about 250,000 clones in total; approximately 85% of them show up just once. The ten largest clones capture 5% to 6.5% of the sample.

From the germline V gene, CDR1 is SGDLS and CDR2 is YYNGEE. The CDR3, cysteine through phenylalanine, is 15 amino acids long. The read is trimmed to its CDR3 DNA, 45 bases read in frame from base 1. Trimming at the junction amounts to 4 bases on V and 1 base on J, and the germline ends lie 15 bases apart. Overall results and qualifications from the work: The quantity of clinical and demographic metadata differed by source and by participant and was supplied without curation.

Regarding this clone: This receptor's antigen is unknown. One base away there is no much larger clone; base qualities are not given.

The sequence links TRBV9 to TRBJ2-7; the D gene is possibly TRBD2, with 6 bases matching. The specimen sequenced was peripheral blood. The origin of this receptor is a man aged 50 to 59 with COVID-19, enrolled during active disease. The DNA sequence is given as TGTGCCAGCAGCCCAATGGATGCGGGGTCCTACGAGCAGTACTTC. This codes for CASSPMDAGSYEQYF. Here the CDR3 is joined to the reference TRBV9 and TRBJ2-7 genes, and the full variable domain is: DSGVTQTPKHLITATGQRVTLRCSPRSGDLSVYWYQQSLDQGLQFLIQYYNGEERAKGNILERFSAQQFPDLHSELNLSSLELGDSALYFCASSPMDAGSYEQYFGPGTRLTVT.